Listed below are T cell receptor beta chains from one sample, sequenced in a study of blood T cell repertoires in COVID-19. Clones were read by immunoSEQ multiplex PCR, and TCRdb kept only the in-frame ones, dropping some. The sample includes about 140,000 clones, around 87% seen only once; the top ten take over 9%. Sequencing was performed on PBMCs or T cells enriched from blood (not recorded which). The origin of the receptors is a man between 60 and 75 years old who had recovered from COVID-19. The CDR3 runs from the conserved cysteine through the conserved F or W. Each record gives: V gene, J gene, clone size, CDR3 protein. Rows may omit the clone size; those that give it use once, few, many or a size class.

V: TRBV27
J: TRBJ2-1
size: -
CDR3: CASSLTAGHNEQFF

V: TRBV7-8
J: TRBJ2-4
size: -
CDR3: CASSTPGQGNIQYF

V: TRBV2
J: TRBJ1-2
size: -
CDR3: CAIRRADYGYTF

V: TRBV12-3/TRBV12-4
J: TRBJ2-5
size: -
CDR3: CASSFDAEETQYF

V: TRBV2
J: TRBJ2-5
size: -
CDR3: CASIPGQGEETQYF

V: TRBV4-1
J: TRBJ1-2
size: -
CDR3: CASSQSGTSPYGYTF

V: TRBV29-1
J: TRBJ2-7
size: -
CDR3: CSVEALIAGGRGLYEQYF

V: TRBV5-1
J: TRBJ1-5
size: -
CDR3: CASSFWQGAQPQHF

V: TRBV3-1/TRBV3-2
J: TRBJ2-2
size: -
CDR3: CASSLSPGLAGTGELFF

V: TRBV10-2
J: TRBJ2-7
size: -
CDR3: CASSDLAGRGYEQYF

V: TRBV2
J: TRBJ1-1
size: few
CDR3: CASSEVGPGAFF

V: TRBV7-3
J: TRBJ2-5
size: few
CDR3: CASSPTTGLQETQYF

V: TRBV6-5
J: TRBJ1-5
size: -
CDR3: CAIQGAINQPQHF

V: TRBV4-1
J: TRBJ2-2
size: -
CDR3: CASSQVGQGNGELFF

V: TRBV30
J: TRBJ1-6
size: -
CDR3: CAWSGGNSPLHF

V: TRBV10-3
J: TRBJ2-5
size: -
CDR3: CAISERGLAGAETQYF

V: TRBV10-3
J: TRBJ2-1
size: -
CDR3: CATRPDSGANNEQFF

V: TRBV6-5
J: TRBJ1-3
size: -
CDR3: CASSQREFSGNTIYF

V: TRBV7-3
J: TRBJ2-7
size: -
CDR3: CASSLTSGNSYEQYF

V: TRBV6-1
J: TRBJ2-7
size: -
CDR3: CASSDVGRPYEQYF

V: TRBV12-1
J: TRBJ1-4
size: -
CDR3: CASSFGSRDSDATNEKLFF

V: TRBV19
J: TRBJ2-1
size: -
CDR3: CASSIDPTSGRYGNEQFF

V: TRBV14
J: TRBJ2-5
size: -
CDR3: CASSYGTGETQYF

V: TRBV6-5
J: TRBJ2-7
size: -
CDR3: CASSLGRGGVGQYF

V: TRBV5-4
J: TRBJ2-6
size: -
CDR3: CASSGTGGRANVLTF

V: TRBV6-5
J: TRBJ2-7
size: -
CDR3: CAGAGTGLNREQYF

V: TRBV7-7
J: TRBJ2-7
size: -
CDR3: CASSYRDNYEQYF

V: TRBV5-1
J: TRBJ1-3
size: -
CDR3: CASSLGQGFGNTIYF

V: TRBV7-8
J: TRBJ2-2
size: -
CDR3: CASSLPGAVGELFF

V: TRBV4-1
J: TRBJ2-7
size: -
CDR3: CASSQGEAYSYEQYF

V: TRBV14
J: TRBJ1-6
size: -
CDR3: CASSLRGNNSPLHF

V: TRBV11-2
J: TRBJ2-1
size: -
CDR3: CASSLGAASGGAGEQFF

V: TRBV28
J: TRBJ1-2
size: -
CDR3: CASSLVVWDRDPYGYTF

V: TRBV6-5
J: TRBJ2-7
size: -
CDR3: CASSPLVGEQYF

V: TRBV2
J: TRBJ2-3
size: once
CDR3: CASSPREFSTDTQYF

V: TRBV5-1
J: TRBJ2-3
size: -
CDR3: CASSLQGHTDTQYF

V: TRBV4-1
J: TRBJ1-5
size: -
CDR3: CASSSRREANNQPQHF

V: TRBV6-6
J: TRBJ2-4
size: -
CDR3: CASSLLGLAKNIQYF